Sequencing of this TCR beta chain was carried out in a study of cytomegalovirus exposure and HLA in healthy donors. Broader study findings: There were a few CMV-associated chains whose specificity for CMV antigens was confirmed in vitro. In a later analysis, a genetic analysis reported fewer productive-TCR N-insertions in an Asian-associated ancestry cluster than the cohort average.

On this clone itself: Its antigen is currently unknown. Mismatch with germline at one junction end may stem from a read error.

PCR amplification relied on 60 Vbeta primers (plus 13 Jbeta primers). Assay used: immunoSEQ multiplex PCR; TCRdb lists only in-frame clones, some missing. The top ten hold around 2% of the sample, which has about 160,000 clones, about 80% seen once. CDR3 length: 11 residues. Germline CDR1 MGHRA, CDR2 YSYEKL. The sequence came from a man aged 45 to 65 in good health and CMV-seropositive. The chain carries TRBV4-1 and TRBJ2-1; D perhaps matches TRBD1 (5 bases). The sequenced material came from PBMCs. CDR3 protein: CAGSRQREQFF. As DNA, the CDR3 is TGCGCCGGCAGTCGACAGAGGGAGCAGTTCTTC.